The source of this T cell receptor (beta chain) is a study of blood T cell repertoires in COVID-19. Using immunoSEQ multiplex PCR, the repertoire was profiled, and TCRdb retains in-frame clones only, with some absent. The repertoire consists of under 300,000 clones, with roughly 80% occurring once and the leading ten covering roughly 3.3%. This clone was seen only once. This CDR3 contains 17 residues. V was cut by 2 bases and J by 1 base, with 15 bases left in between. Looked up from germline, CDR1 is KGHSH and CDR2 is LQKENI. The V gene is TRBV18, the J gene TRBJ2-4, with a tentative D call TRBD1 (5 bases). Material for sequencing was peripheral blood. The clonotype originates from a woman between 18 and 29 years old with acute or convalescent COVID-19. The CDR3 loop is CASSPRTPLRAKNIQYF. The CDR3 DNA is TGTGCCAGCTCACCAAGGACACCCCTAAGGGCCAAAAACATTCAGTACTTC. The full variable domain, completed using reference TRBV18 and TRBJ2-4, is NAGVMQNPRHLVRRRGQEARLRCSPMKGHSHVYWYRQLPEEGLKFMVYLQKENIIDESGMPKERFSAEFPKEGPSILRIQQVVRGDSAAYFCASSPRTPLRAKNIQYFGAGTRLSVL.